Listed here are 25 T cell receptor beta chains from one sample, sequenced in a study of memory CD4+ T cells and cytomegalovirus serostatus. Profiled with immunoSEQ multiplex PCR; TCRdb holds only in-frame clones, not every one. The data hold about 59,000 clones, with 81% observed a single time. Single viable CD3+CD4+CD8-CD45RO+ cells were sorted as the memory CD4+ T cells. Sequencing input: memory CD4+ T cells from blood. Source of these receptors: an adult in good health and CMV-seronegative.

The chain has TRBV5-8 and TRBJ2-1; D possibly corresponds to TRBD1 (5 bases). The germline V and J ends were trimmed by 5 bases and 6 bases, with 15 bases remaining between them. The CDR3 extends over 14 amino acids. The germline V gene has CDR1 SGHTS and CDR2 YDEGEE. The DNA of the CDR3 is TGTGCCAGCAGTTCCAGAAGGGGAACCAATGAGCAGTTCTTC. This gives the protein CASSSRRGTNEQFF. Full variable domain (rest looked up from reference TRBV5-8 and TRBJ2-1): EAGVTQSPTHLIKTRGQQATLRCSPISGHTSVYWYQQALGLGLQFLLWYDEGEERNRGNFPPRFSGRQFPNYSSELNVNALELEDSALYLCASSSRRGTNEQFFGPGTRLTVL.

The genes are TRBV7-9 and TRBJ2-3; no clear D gene. The germline CDR1 and CDR2 sequences are SEHNR and FQNEAQ (reference sequence). CDR3 size: 14 residues. Between the trimmed V and J ends, which lost 4 bases and 1 base, there was a span of 9 bases. The CDR3 is CASSSLPGTDTQYF. The CDR3 bases are TGTGCCAGCAGCTCCCTCCCTGGCACAGATACGCAGTATTTT.

The chain has TRBV9 and TRBJ2-5, with 7 nucleotides matching TRBD2. Trimming cost V 0 bases and J 2 bases; bases outside gene matches: 4. This CDR3 comprises 15 residues. Germline V lookup: CDR1 SGDLS, CDR2 YYNGEE. CDR3 nucleotides: TGTGCCAGCAGCGTAGAACTAGCGCCTCAAGAGACCCAGTACTTC. It codes for CASSVELAPQETQYF.

This chain links TRBV19 with TRBJ1-5; no clear D. The CDR3 extends over 15 amino acids. Germline V CDR1 and CDR2: LNHDA, SQIVND (reference sequence). Trimming removed 7 bases from V and 8 bases from J, with 21 bases in between. The CDR3 is CASKGRARHMEPQHF. DNA of the CDR3: TGTGCCAGTAAGGGTCGAGCCCGTCATATGGAGCCCCAGCATTTT. Together with reference TRBV19 and TRBJ1-5, the CDR3 gives the full variable domain: DGGITQSPKYLFRKEGQNVTLSCEQNLNHDAMYWYRQDPGQGLRLIYYSQIVNDFQKGDIAEGYSVSREKKESFPLTVTSAQKNPTAFYLCASKGRARHMEPQHFGDGTRLSIL.

The chain has TRBV9 and TRBJ2-1; D is undetermined. Deletions cut 2 bases from V and 1 base from J, with 7 bases between. The CDR3 has 14 amino acids. The germline gives CDR1 SGDLS, CDR2 YYNGEE. The chain's CDR3 is CASSVRESYNEQFF. The CDR3 nucleotides are TGTGCCAGCAGCGTTAGAGAGTCCTACAATGAGCAGTTCTTC.

V is TRBV5-1 and J is TRBJ1-1; unclear D gene. Germline assignment: CDR1 SGHRS and CDR2 YFSETQ. The V end lost 4 bases, the J end lost 1 base, and 11 bases lay between the germline ends. The CDR3 has 14 residues. The CDR3 spells CASSPGRANTEAFF. CDR3 DNA: TGCGCCAGCAGCCCCGGCCGGGCGAACACTGAAGCTTTCTTT.

A single count supports this clone. The gene calls are TRBV11-3 and TRBJ2-7; D remains unclear. Trimming removed 5 bases from V and 7 bases from J, with 18 bases in between. The CDR3 contains 14 residues. Germline-derived CDR1 and CDR2 are SGHNT and YENEEA. CDR3 in DNA: TGTGCCAGCAGCCCATACCGCGACTGGGCTGAGCAGTACTTC. As protein: CASSPYRDWAEQYF. Using reference TRBV11-3 and TRBJ2-7 for the parts outside the CDR3, the full variable domain is EAGVVQSPRYKIIEKKQPVAFWCNPISGHNTLYWYLQNLGQGPELLIRYENEEAVDDSQLPKDRFSAERLKGVDSTLKIQPAELGDSAVYLCASSPYRDWAEQYFGPGTRLTVT.

The chain is built from TRBV5-1 and TRBJ2-1; 9 bases match TRBD2. Germline CDR1 SGHRS, CDR2 YFSETQ. This CDR3 region has 13 residues. Unmatched junction bases numbered 4, after V lost 8 bases and J lost 4 bases. CDR3 coding DNA: TGCGCCAGTAGGACTAGCGAGTACAATGAGCAGTTCTTC. Translating it yields CASRTSEYNEQFF.

The CDR3 DNA reads TGTGCCAGCAGCTGGGGACATTTTAGCAATCAGCCCCAGCATTTT. The encoded protein is CASSWGHFSNQPQHF. The chain links TRBV5-6 to TRBJ1-5; the D gene is possibly TRBD1 (6 bases). V was cut by 3 bases and J by 0 bases, with 10 bases left in between. CDR3 length: 15 amino acids. Per the germline V gene, CDR1 is SGHDT and CDR2 is YYEEEE.

The chain uses TRBV28 and TRBJ1-1; no clear D gene. The ends were cut back, 5 bases at V and 8 bases at J, with 18 bases in the middle. CDR1 and CDR2 from the germline V gene are MDHEN and SYDVKM. The CDR3 is 14 amino acids. The CDR3 nucleotides are TGTGCCAGCAGTCCTATAATTCTAGGTTTAGAAGCTTTCTTT. Encoded protein: CASSPIILGLEAFF. The whole variable domain, filled in from reference TRBV28 and TRBJ1-1, reads DVKVTQSSRYLVKRTGEKVFLECVQDMDHENMFWYRQDPGLGLRLIYFSYDVKMKEKGDIPEGYSVSREKKERFSLILESASTNQTSMYLCASSPIILGLEAFFGQGTRLTVV.

This clone was counted once. The chain is built from TRBV5-6 and TRBJ2-1, with 7 bases lining up with TRBD2. The germline CDR1 and CDR2 sequences are SGHDT and YYEEEE. CDR3 size: 15 residues. V gave up 0 bases and J gave up 5 bases; unmatched junction bases: 5. The CDR3 loop is CASSLVGGSHNEQFF. In DNA, the CDR3 is TGTGCCAGCAGCTTGGTTGGCGGGAGCCACAATGAGCAGTTCTTC. Combining the CDR3 with reference TRBV5-6 and TRBJ2-1 gives the whole variable domain DAGVTQSPTHLIKTRGQQVTLRCSPKSGHDTVSWYQQALGQGPQFIFQYYEEEERQRGNFPDRFSGHQFPNYSSELNVNALLLGDSALYLCASSLVGGSHNEQFFGPGTRLTVL.

Only one count was recorded for this clone. The chain joins TRBV9 to TRBJ2-5; TRBD2 is a possible D gene (6 bases). This CDR3 region has 14 residues. V was trimmed by 1 base and J by 5 bases, leaving 12 bases between them. CDR1 is SGDLS and CDR2 is YYNGEE in the germline V gene. CDR3 DNA: TGTGCCAGCAGCGTAACTCTGGAGGGGGAGACCCAGTACTTC. Its protein is CASSVTLEGETQYF.

The gene calls are TRBV5-4 and TRBJ2-2; D is unresolved. The length of the CDR3 is 14 residues. The germline V gene has CDR1 SGHNT and CDR2 YYREEE (reference sequence). V gave up 3 bases and J gave up 1 base, with 7 bases separating them. CDR3 protein: CASSWSKNTGELFF. The CDR3 DNA reads TGTGCCAGCAGCTGGTCCAAGAACACCGGGGAGCTGTTTTTT.

The gene calls are TRBV5-1 and TRBJ2-1; 9 bases agree with TRBD2. Trimming cost V 7 bases and J 5 bases; bases outside gene matches: 10. The CDR3 sequence is 15 residues long. The germline gives CDR1 SGHRS, CDR2 YFSETQ. The CDR3 sequence: CASSSGGLANNEQFF. The CDR3 nucleotides read TGCGCCAGCTCGAGTGGGGGACTAGCAAACAATGAGCAGTTCTTC.

This chain uses TRBV2 with TRBJ2-3, with D perhaps TRBD1 (5 bases). V shed 3 bases and J shed 1 base, with 8 bases lying between them. CDR3 length equals 14 residues. Germline CDR1 and CDR2: SNHLY and FYNNEI. CDR3 sequence (DNA): TGTGCCAGCAGTGACAGGGCGCGCACAGATACGCAGTATTTT. It encodes CASSDRARTDTQYF.

As regards this clone: A much larger clone is a single base away; this may be a read error. The rearrangement uses TRBV7-8 and TRBJ1-5; the D is unclear. V was cut by 1 base and J by 0 bases, with 7 bases left in between. This CDR3 has 15 amino acids. Germline CDR1 reads SGHVS; CDR2 reads FQNEAQ. The CDR3 DNA sequence: TGTGCCAGCAGCTTAGGCGGATATAGCAATCAGCCCCAGCATTTT. This sequence encodes CASSLGGYSNQPQHF.

The CDR3 DNA follows: TGTGCCAGCAGTCTAAGGAATGAGCAGTTCTTC. Its translation is CASSLRNEQFF. This chain joins TRBV28 and TRBJ2-1; D not resolved. The V end was cut by 5 bases, the J end by 7 bases, with 6 bases between. Germline values: CDR1 MDHEN, CDR2 SYDVKM. The CDR3 is 11 amino acids.

The V call is TRBV28, the J call TRBJ2-7; 7 bases line up with TRBD1. The J segment lost 8 bases and the V segment lost 7 bases, leaving 11 bases of the junction unmatched. The germline CDR1 and CDR2 sequences are MDHEN and SYDVKM. The CDR3 extends over 13 amino acids. The CDR3 sequence: CASKDSQGVKQYF. The DNA of the CDR3 is TGTGCCAGCAAGGATAGTCAGGGGGTCAAGCAGTACTTC. The whole variable domain, remainder taken from reference TRBV28 and TRBJ2-7, is DVKVTQSSRYLVKRTGEKVFLECVQDMDHENMFWYRQDPGLGLRLIYFSYDVKMKEKGDIPEGYSVSREKKERFSLILESASTNQTSMYLCASKDSQGVKQYFGPGTRLTVT.

This clone was detected once. This chain links TRBV30 with TRBJ1-5; D may be TRBD1 (5 bases). The germline gives CDR1 GTSNPN, CDR2 SVGIG (reference sequence). The length of the CDR3 is 13 residues. Trimming removed 5 bases at V and 0 bases at J, with 8 bases between. The CDR3 region is CAWGANSNQPQHF. CDR3 DNA sequence: TGTGCCTGGGGGGCGAATAGCAATCAGCCCCAGCATTTT.

The chain couples TRBV27 to TRBJ1-5, with D unresolved. The CDR3 spans 12 residues. V dropped 5 bases and J dropped 8 bases, with 10 bases sitting between them. Looked up from germline, CDR1 is MNHEY and CDR2 is SMNVEV (reference sequence). CDR3 coding DNA: TGTGCCAGCAGTCCCAATGGGGAGCCCCAGCATTTT. Its translation: CASSPNGEPQHF.

This chain joins TRBV5-1 and TRBJ2-3; D unclear. The CDR3 extends over 15 amino acids. Trimming removed 1 base at V and 1 base at J, with 10 bases between. Per germline, CDR1 SGHRS and CDR2 YFSETQ. The CDR3 DNA reads as TGCGCCAGCAGCTTGCATGGGCCGGGCACAGATACGCAGTATTTT. It encodes CASSLHGPGTDTQYF.

The chain has TRBV29-1 and TRBJ1-2, with D perhaps TRBD1 (5 bases). V lost 2 bases to trimming and J lost 7 bases, with 14 bases between them. This CDR3 comprises 13 residues. The germline gives CDR1 SQVTM, CDR2 ANQGSEA. CDR3 nucleotides: TGCAGCGTTGAAATTTACACAGGAGGTGGCTACACCTTC. This translates into CSVEIYTGGGYTF.

In this sample, this clone turned up a few times. V gene TRBV29-1 combines with J gene TRBJ2-5, with D perhaps matching TRBD2 (5 bases). There are 12 residues in the CDR3. V lost 2 bases to trimming and J lost 5 bases, with 9 bases between them. Germline assignment: CDR1 SQVTM and CDR2 ANQGSEA. The DNA of the CDR3 is TGCAGCGTTGAACGGACTGACGAGACCCAGTACTTC. It codes for CSVERTDETQYF.

The rearrangement links TRBV6-1 to TRBJ2-5; a weak D match, TRBD2 (6 bases). The CDR3 has 14 residues. Per germline, CDR1 MNHNS and CDR2 SASEGT. Trimming removed 4 bases from V and 2 bases from J, with 11 bases in between. The CDR3 bases are TGTGCCAGCAGTGTTTGGAGGGTTCAAGAGACCCAGTACTTC. The encoded protein is CASSVWRVQETQYF.

The V call is TRBV6-5, the J call TRBJ2-7; the D gene is possibly TRBD2 (6 bases). The CDR3 has 13 residues. Germline V gene sequence: CDR1 MNHEY, CDR2 SVGAGI. V lost 5 bases and J lost 2, with 10 bases in between. DNA of the CDR3: TGTGCCAGCAGTCTCGGGACTGCCTACGAGCAGTACTTC. Its protein is CASSLGTAYEQYF.